The clone carrying this T cell receptor (beta chain) was recorded a few times. Its antigen is currently unknown. Oncomine TCR Beta short-read sequencing was applied to DNA from cultured CD4+ T cells. TCRdb passed the PCR reads through MiXCR, listing each CDR3 protein once. The sample yields roughly 5,000 distinct CDR3 sequences, roughly 46% seen once. The source of the sample is a study of vaccination and CD4 T cells after COVID-19. Study information: Post-vaccine sample collection happened at a median of about 72 days after dose two, ranging 14 to 241. SARS-CoV-2, HCoV-NL63, HCoV-OC43 and HCoV-229E supplied the overlapping spike peptides used to stimulate cells.

Noted treatment: roughly ten-day PBMC culture with coronavirus spike peptide pools or control peptides (ViraFEST assay). The CDR3 covers 13 residues. Germline V gene lookup returns CDR1 DFQATT and CDR2 SNEGSKA (reference sequence). Trimming took 3 bases from V and 3 from J, leaving 12 bases between them. The sample consisted of CD4+ T cells from blood, cultured in vitro, taken after SARS-CoV-2 vaccination. The clonotype was recovered from a human donor who had recovered from COVID-19. The gene calls are TRBV20-1 and TRBJ2-7, with D tentatively TRBD1 (5 bases). CDR3 sequence: CSASGAADYEQYF. CDR3 DNA: TGCAGTGCTAGTGGGGCCGCGGACTACGAGCAGTACTTC.